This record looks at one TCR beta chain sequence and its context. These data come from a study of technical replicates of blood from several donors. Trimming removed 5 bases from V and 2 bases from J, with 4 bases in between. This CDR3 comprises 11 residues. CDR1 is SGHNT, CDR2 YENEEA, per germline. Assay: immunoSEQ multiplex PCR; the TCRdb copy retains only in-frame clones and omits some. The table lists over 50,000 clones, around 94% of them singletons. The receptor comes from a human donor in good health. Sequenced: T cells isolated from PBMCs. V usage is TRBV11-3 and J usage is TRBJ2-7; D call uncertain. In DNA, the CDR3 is TGTGCCAGCAGCCTCGCCTACGAGCAGTACTTC. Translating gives CASSLAYEQYF.